This T cell receptor beta chain derives from a study of early T cells in non-severe SARS-CoV-2 infection. Study as a whole: The chains were unpaired, and the sequenced material was bulk RNA from unsorted whole blood. The study's findings and limits: CD4 and private specificities were missed by VDJdb matching, which favored anti-spike CD8 responses.

This clonotype occurred a few times. Antigen specificity is unknown. CDR3 size: 13 residues. Germline V gene data show CDR1 as MGHDK and CDR2 as SYGVNS. V was clipped by 1 base and J by 3 bases, with 7 bases between them. In the library, individual cDNA molecules carried attached unique molecular identifiers. A single record per CDR3 protein comes from TCRdb applying MiXCR to the 5' RACE reads. The repertoire consists of about 42,000 distinct CDR3 sequences, with roughly 6.6% occurring once and the leading ten covering under 5%. Sequencing was performed on whole blood. The clonotype comes from an adult who was a healthcare worker with PCR-confirmed SARS-CoV-2 infection or an uninfected control (not recorded which). V and J are TRBV25-1 and TRBJ2-7, with a tentative D call TRBD1 (6 bases). CDR3 sequence (DNA): TGTGCCAGCAGTGAATCAGGGGTCTACGAGCAGTACTTC. Translating it yields CASSESGVYEQYF.